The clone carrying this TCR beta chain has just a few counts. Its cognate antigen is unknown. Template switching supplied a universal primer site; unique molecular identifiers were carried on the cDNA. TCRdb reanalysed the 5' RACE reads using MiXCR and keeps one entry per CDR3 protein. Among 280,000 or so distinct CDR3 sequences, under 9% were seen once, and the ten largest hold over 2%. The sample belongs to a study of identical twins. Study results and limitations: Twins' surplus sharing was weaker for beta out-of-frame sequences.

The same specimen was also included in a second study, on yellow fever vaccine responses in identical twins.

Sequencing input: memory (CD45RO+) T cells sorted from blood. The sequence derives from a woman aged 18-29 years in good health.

CDR3 bases: TGTGCCAGCAGTTACGAGCGGACTAGCGGGAGGGGTATCTACAATGAGCAGTTCTTC. As protein: CASSYERTSGRGIYNEQFF. The rearrangement joins TRBV6-5 to TRBJ2-1; 15 nucleotides align to TRBD2. The CDR3 runs 19 residues. Germline V lookup: CDR1 MNHEY, CDR2 SVGAGI. The V gene end was trimmed by 2 bases and the J gene end by 3 bases; junction bases not matched to a gene: 8.